The text below deals with one T cell receptor beta chain. Germline CDR1 LGHNA, CDR2 YSLEER. V shed 6 bases and J 3 bases; nucleotides not matched to a gene: 8. The CDR3 length is 14 residues. The repertoire was sequenced with immunoSEQ multiplex PCR; TCRdb's copy has only in-frame clones and lacks some. The repertoire holds around 120,000 clones, approximately 86% seen once, with roughly 2.3% in the top ten. This record belongs to a study of blood T cell repertoires in COVID-19. The clonotype comes from a woman aged 50 to 65 who had recovered from COVID-19. The rearrangement joins TRBV4-3 to TRBJ2-7; 7 nucleotides align to TRBD1. The sample taken for sequencing was PBMCs or T cells enriched from blood (not recorded which). The CDR3 nucleotides are TGCGCCAGCAGTCGTGGACGGGACAGCTACGAGCAGTACTTC. This encodes CASSRGRDSYEQYF.